The 23 T cell receptor beta chains below come from one sample, sequenced in a study of blood T cell repertoires in COVID-19. Assay: immunoSEQ multiplex PCR; the TCRdb copy retains only in-frame clones and omits some. In the table there are 300,000 to 400,000 clones, about 87% of which are singletons. Sequencing was done on a sample of peripheral blood. The receptor set was obtained from a woman in her forties or fifties with COVID-19, enrolled during active disease.

The rearrangement uses TRBV6-2 or TRBV6-3 and TRBJ2-5; tentative D call: TRBD2 (6 bases). Looked up from germline, CDR1 is MNHEY and CDR2 is SVGEGT. V was clipped by 6 bases and J by 5 bases, with 10 bases between them. The CDR3 covers 12 residues. The CDR3: CASSLRGETQYF. CDR3 DNA sequence: TGTGCCAGCAGCCTGCGGGGTGAGACCCAGTACTTC.

The rearrangement joins TRBV9 to TRBJ2-4; 8 bases map to TRBD1. Looked up from germline, CDR1 is SGDLS and CDR2 is YYNGEE. The CDR3 loop spans 15 amino acids. V dropped 3 bases and J dropped 7; count of bases not matched to a gene: 9. CDR3: CASSDPSRDRNIQYF. CDR3 DNA: TGTGCCAGCAGCGATCCTTCGCGGGACAGGAACATTCAGTACTTC.

The gene calls are TRBV29-1 and TRBJ2-7, with 8 nucleotides matching TRBD1. V lost 2 bases and J lost 4; bases outside the gene matches: 7. The germline V gene encodes CDR1 SQVTM and CDR2 ANQGSEA. The CDR3 has 14 amino acids. The CDR3 nucleotides are TGCAGCGTTGAAAACTCACAGGGGGGTTACGAGCAGTACTTC. Amino acid sequence: CSVENSQGGYEQYF.

V and J are TRBV6-5 and TRBJ1-4; D remains unclear. Trimming removed 6 bases from V and 4 bases from J, with 12 bases in between. In germline, CDR1 is MNHEY, CDR2 SVGAGI. This CDR3 spans 14 amino acids. The CDR3 DNA sequence: TGTGCCAGCAGGCACAGTGACTATAATGAAAAACTGTTTTTT. It specifies CASRHSDYNEKLFF.

This clone was observed once. V usage is TRBV18 and J usage is TRBJ2-7; 13 nucleotides line up with TRBD2. The CDR3 extends over 17 amino acids. Germline V gives CDR1 KGHSH, CDR2 LQKENI. With V trimmed by 3 bases and J by 3 bases, 8 bases remained unmatched. The CDR3 coding sequence is TGTGCCAGCTCACCTGTCTGGACTAGCGGGAGTGTCTACGAGCAGTACTTC. It codes for CASSPVWTSGSVYEQYF.

The gene calls are TRBV7-2 and TRBJ2-7; 12 bases are shared with TRBD2. The ends lost 1 base at V and 3 bases at J; junction bases unmatched: 1. This CDR3 spans 15 amino acids. CDR1 and CDR2 from the germline V gene are SGHTA and FQGNSA. The CDR3 coding sequence is TGTGCCAGCAGCTTAGGACTAGCGGGAGTCTACGAGCAGTACTTC. It codes for CASSLGLAGVYEQYF.

The chain couples TRBV24-1 to TRBJ1-2; 7 bases fit TRBD1. The CDR3 contains 13 residues. CDR1 and CDR2 (germline): KGHDR, SFDVKD. The junction had 4 bases not matched to a gene; V was cut back by 9 bases and J by 1 base. The CDR3 region has the DNA TGTGCCACCCGGGACAGTCATAACTATGGCTACACCTTC. Translating it yields CATRDSHNYGYTF.

In its sample, this clone was seen once. CDR3 in DNA: TGTGCCAGCAGCGCCCCCGGGACAGGGGCTGGGAATACGCAGTATTTT. It is translated as CASSAPGTGAGNTQYF. The chain uses TRBV7-2 and TRBJ2-3, with 10 nucleotides matching TRBD1. The V gene's germline CDR1 is SGHTA and CDR2 FQGNSA. The V gene end was trimmed by 5 bases and the J gene end by 7 bases; junction bases not matched to a gene: 12. CDR3 length equals 16 residues.

V is TRBV27 and J is TRBJ2-7; D is perhaps TRBD2 (5 bases). The germline V gene encodes CDR1 MNHEY and CDR2 SMNVEV (reference sequence). This CDR3 is built from 13 residues. The ends were cut back, 8 bases at V and 1 base at J, with 12 bases in the middle. The CDR3 DNA follows: TGTGCCAGCGGTTCGACTAATTCCTACGAGCAGTACTTC. It translates to CASGSTNSYEQYF.

CDR3 loop: CASSRYGTGGTEAFF. The CDR3 DNA sequence: TGTGCCAGCAGCCGCTACGGGACAGGGGGGACTGAAGCTTTCTTT. V is TRBV6-5 and J is TRBJ1-1; TRBD1 matches 11 bases. This CDR3 comprises 15 residues. CDR1 and CDR2 (germline): MNHEY, SVGAGI. The trim removed 6 bases at V and 5 bases at J, leaving 8 bases unmatched.

The J gene is TRBJ1-5, the V gene TRBV18; TRBD1 agrees at 8 bases. The ends lost 3 bases at V and 3 bases at J; junction bases unmatched: 4. The germline V gene encodes CDR1 KGHSH and CDR2 LQKENI. The CDR3 extends over 15 amino acids. This chain's CDR3 is CASSPQGALNQPQHF. The CDR3, as DNA: TGTGCCAGCTCACCGCAGGGGGCCCTCAATCAGCCCCAGCATTTT.

V gene TRBV30 combines with J gene TRBJ1-2, with 10 bases that match TRBD1. Germline-derived CDR1 and CDR2 are GTSNPN and SVGIG (reference sequence). J lost 4 bases, V lost 1 base, and 6 bases had no gene match. The CDR3 contains 15 residues. The CDR3 sequence is CAWSARDRGSYGYTF. The CDR3 DNA sequence: TGTGCCTGGAGTGCGCGGGACAGGGGTAGCTATGGCTACACCTTC.

This rearrangement joins TRBV6-6 to TRBJ2-7, with 9 bases aligning to TRBD1. The CDR3 loop spans 14 amino acids. With V trimmed by 4 bases and J by 2 bases, 3 bases remained unmatched. Germline assignment: CDR1 MNHNY and CDR2 SVGAGI (reference sequence). In nucleotides, the CDR3 is TGTGCCAGCAGTTGGGGACAGGGTCCCTACGAGCAGTACTTC. This gives the protein CASSWGQGPYEQYF.

This clone was recorded once. The chain uses TRBV18 and TRBJ2-7; a possible D gene is TRBD2 (6 bases). Germline assignment: CDR1 KGHSH and CDR2 LQKENI. Trimming took off 0 bases at V and 6 bases at J, with 18 bases between the two ends. CDR3 length: 16 residues. The CDR3 sequence is CASSPPAGLDVVEQYF. CDR3 bases: TGTGCCAGCTCACCACCTGCGGGACTGGACGTGGTCGAGCAGTACTTC.

The chain links TRBV4-1 to TRBJ2-7; 7 positions match TRBD1. With V trimmed by 4 bases and J by 2 bases, 8 bases remained unmatched. CDR1 MGHRA and CDR2 YSYEKL come from the germline V gene. This CDR3 is built from 15 residues. The CDR3 DNA follows: TGCGCCAGCAGCCCAGGGACAGCGGAACCCTACGAGCAGTACTTC. Protein: CASSPGTAEPYEQYF.

This clone was counted once. This chain connects TRBV12-2 to TRBJ2-5; whether TRBD2, the table's D call, matches the DNA was not checked. TRBV12-2 is a listed pseudogene. This CDR3 has 18 residues. CDR3 DNA sequence: TGTGCAAGTCGCTTAGGTCCCTGGCGGGAGGGCCCCCAAGAGACCCAGTACTTC. It yields the protein CASRLGPWREGPQETQYF.

V usage is TRBV19 and J usage is TRBJ1-6; D gene ambiguous. Deletions cut 3 bases from V and 7 bases from J, with 10 bases between. The CDR3 runs 14 residues. Germline loops: CDR1 LNHDA, CDR2 SQIVND (reference sequence). DNA of the CDR3: TGTGCCAGTAGTATCCCAGGCCTGAATTCACCCCTCCACTTT. Protein sequence: CASSIPGLNSPLHF.

There are a few counts of this clone. The V gene is TRBV27, the J gene TRBJ2-2, with D unresolved. The CDR3 length is 14 residues. V gave up 6 bases and J gave up 4 bases, with 12 bases separating them. Germline V lookup: CDR1 MNHEY, CDR2 SMNVEV (reference sequence). CDR3 sequence (DNA): TGTGCCAGCAGCCGCCTATCGGGCACCGGGGAGCTGTTTTTT. Translating gives CASSRLSGTGELFF.

The J gene is TRBJ2-5, the V gene TRBV6-4; D is ambiguous. This CDR3 comprises 12 residues. Germline-derived CDR1 and CDR2 are MRHNA and SNTAGT. The V gene lost 6 bases and the J gene lost 0 bases, with 5 bases spanning the gap. The CDR3 loop is CASSAYQETQYF. The CDR3 DNA reads TGTGCCAGCAGCGCGTACCAAGAGACCCAGTACTTC.

The chain couples TRBV4-3 to TRBJ2-3; D gene ambiguous. Germline V gene lookup returns CDR1 LGHNA and CDR2 YSLEER. V was shortened by 0 bases and J by 8 bases, with 9 bases between the two germline ends. This CDR3 has 13 amino acids. CDR3 protein: CASSQDRDTTQYF. The CDR3 DNA reads TGCGCCAGCAGCCAAGATCGTGACACTACGCAGTATTTT.

The chain recombines TRBV2 with TRBJ1-1, with D tentatively TRBD1 (6 bases). V was trimmed by 6 bases and J by 5 bases, leaving 16 bases between them. Germline V gives CDR1 SNHLY, CDR2 FYNNEI. CDR3 length equals 14 residues. The CDR3 loop reads CASREGDRRTEAFF. The CDR3, as DNA: TGTGCCAGCAGAGAGGGAGACAGGAGGACTGAAGCTTTCTTT.

The chain links TRBV7-9 to TRBJ1-5; TRBD1 might be the D (5 bases). Germline V gene lookup returns CDR1 SEHNR and CDR2 FQNEAQ (reference sequence). The length of the CDR3 is 14 residues. Trimming left V 3 bases short and J 0 bases short, with 6 bases between. CDR3 sequence (DNA): TGTGCCAGCAGCTTGACAGCTAGCAATCAGCCCCAGCATTTT. Protein: CASSLTASNQPQHF.

This chain links TRBV7-9 with TRBJ2-7; TRBD1 aligns across 9 bases. The V gene's germline CDR1 is SEHNR and CDR2 FQNEAQ (reference sequence). The CDR3 runs 15 residues. The trim removed 5 bases at V and 0 bases at J, leaving 5 bases unmatched. CDR3 sequence reads: CASSLGTGSSYEQYF. In DNA form, the CDR3 reads TGTGCCAGCAGCCTCGGGACAGGGAGCTCCTACGAGCAGTACTTC.